The rows below give T cell receptor beta chains drawn from one sample of a study of T-cell reconstitution after alpha-beta-depleted transplantation in children. MiXCR was run by TCRdb on the PCR reads, yielding one entry per CDR3 protein. This repertoire shows around 440,000 distinct CDR3 sequences, 10% found once; its top ten account for around 2%. Sequencing was performed on PBMCs, taken before TCRalphabeta/CD19-depleted stem cell transplant. These TCRs come from a child aged 2 to 10 with inherited bone marrow failure, due to receive a stem cell transplant. Each CDR3 is given with its conserved first and last residue. The D gene is left open where the match is weak. Where a row states a size, it is once, few, many or the class of an expanded clone; other rows omit it.

d_call: -; clone_size: many; v_call: TRBV10-3; j_call: TRBJ1-5; cdr3_aa: CASRSGAPYSNQPQHF; cdr3_nt: TGTGCATCAAGGAGTGGGGCACCTTATAGCAATCAGCCCCAGCATTTT
d_call: TRBD2; clone_size: many; v_call: TRBV27; j_call: TRBJ2-7; cdr3_aa: CASSQTTSGVSYEQYF; cdr3_nt: TGTGCCAGCAGTCAGACGACTAGCGGGGTCAGCTACGAGCAGTACTTC
d_call: TRBD2; clone_size: many; v_call: TRBV4-2; j_call: TRBJ2-7; cdr3_aa: CASSQRGLAGETGSYEQYF; cdr3_nt: TGTGCCAGCAGCCAAAGGGGACTAGCGGGAGAGACAGGATCCTACGAGCAGTACTTC
d_call: TRBD1; clone_size: many; v_call: TRBV5-6; j_call: TRBJ2-4; cdr3_aa: CASSLVRRQGWGNIQYF; cdr3_nt: TGTGCCAGCAGCTTGGTTCGGCGACAGGGTTGGGGAAACATTCAGTACTTC
d_call: -; clone_size: many; v_call: TRBV5-1; j_call: TRBJ1-1; cdr3_aa: CASSLGRGSGEAFF; cdr3_nt: TGCGCCAGCAGCCTCGGACGTGGTTCCGGTGAAGCTTTCTTT
d_call: TRBD1; clone_size: -; v_call: TRBV4-2; j_call: TRBJ2-1; cdr3_aa: CASSREQGLDYNEQFF; cdr3_nt: TGTGCCAGCAGCCGAGAACAGGGGCTGGACTACAATGAGCAGTTCTTC
d_call: TRBD2; clone_size: many; v_call: TRBV9; j_call: TRBJ2-1; cdr3_aa: CASSSSGTSYNEQFF; cdr3_nt: TGTGCCAGCAGCTCCAGCGGGACCTCCTACAATGAGCAGTTCTTC
d_call: TRBD2; clone_size: many; v_call: TRBV5-5; j_call: TRBJ2-1; cdr3_aa: CASSLVGTGLAAPEQFF; cdr3_nt: TGTGCCAGCAGCTTGGTGGGTACGGGACTAGCGGCCCCCGAGCAGTTCTTC
d_call: -; clone_size: many; v_call: TRBV12-3/TRBV12-4; j_call: TRBJ1-5; cdr3_aa: CASSLGAGTNSNQPQHF; cdr3_nt: TGTGCCAGCAGTTTGGGGGCAGGGACCAACAGCAATCAGCCCCAGCATTTT
d_call: TRBD2; clone_size: many; v_call: TRBV7-8; j_call: TRBJ2-1; cdr3_aa: CASSQRLAGELANEQFF; cdr3_nt: TGTGCCAGCAGCCAGAGACTAGCGGGAGAGCTGGCCAATGAGCAGTTCTTC
d_call: -; clone_size: many; v_call: TRBV12-3/TRBV12-4; j_call: TRBJ2-5; cdr3_aa: CASSHGHGTQETQYF; cdr3_nt: TGTGCCAGCAGTCACGGACACGGAACCCAAGAGACCCAGTACTTC
d_call: -; clone_size: many; v_call: TRBV28; j_call: TRBJ1-1; cdr3_aa: CASSLWGGSNTEAFF; cdr3_nt: TGTGCCAGCAGTTTATGGGGGGGGAGTAACACTGAAGCTTTCTTT
d_call: TRBD2; clone_size: many; v_call: TRBV3-1; j_call: TRBJ2-7; cdr3_aa: CASSPAGDPIYEQYF; cdr3_nt: TGTGCCAGCAGCCCTGCGGGAGATCCTATCTACGAGCAGTACTTC
d_call: -; clone_size: many; v_call: TRBV3-1; j_call: TRBJ2-2; cdr3_aa: CASSPWDHRIGLFF; cdr3_nt: TGTGCCAGCAGCCCCTGGGATCACCGGATCGGGCTGTTTTTT
d_call: -; clone_size: few; v_call: TRBV12-3/TRBV12-4; j_call: TRBJ2-2; cdr3_aa: CASSLLIGELFF; cdr3_nt: TGTGCCAGCAGTTTGTTGATCGGGGAGCTGTTTTTT
d_call: -; clone_size: -; v_call: TRBV12-3/TRBV12-4; j_call: TRBJ2-2; cdr3_aa: CASSLGQHTGELFF; cdr3_nt: TGTGCCAGCAGTTTAGGCCAGCACACCGGGGAGCTGTTTTTT
d_call: -; clone_size: many; v_call: TRBV29-1; j_call: TRBJ2-7; cdr3_aa: CSVGWVGPPHYEQYF; cdr3_nt: TGCAGCGTTGGTTGGGTTGGACCGCCCCACTACGAGCAGTACTTC
d_call: -; clone_size: -; v_call: TRBV6-5; j_call: TRBJ2-1; cdr3_aa: CASSSILGGHNNEQFF; cdr3_nt: TGTGCCAGCAGTTCCATCCTAGGGGGGCACAACAATGAGCAGTTCTTC
d_call: -; clone_size: many; v_call: TRBV5-4; j_call: TRBJ2-2; cdr3_aa: CASSHRRGELFF; cdr3_nt: TGTGCCAGCAGCCATAGGCGCGGGGAGCTGTTTTTT
d_call: TRBD1; clone_size: few; v_call: TRBV5-6; j_call: TRBJ2-3; cdr3_aa: CASSSPQGVTDTQYF; cdr3_nt: TGTGCCAGCAGCTCACCACAGGGGGTCACAGATACGCAGTATTTT
d_call: -; clone_size: -; v_call: TRBV6-2/TRBV6-3; j_call: TRBJ2-5; cdr3_aa: CASRDNLIETQYF; cdr3_nt: TGTGCCAGCAGGGACAACCTTATAGAGACCCAGTACTTC
d_call: -; clone_size: many; v_call: TRBV14; j_call: TRBJ1-1; cdr3_aa: CASSQKRDGGDTEAFF; cdr3_nt: TGTGCCAGCAGCCAAAAGAGGGACGGGGGGGACACTGAAGCTTTCTTT
d_call: -; clone_size: few; v_call: TRBV4-1; j_call: TRBJ2-1; cdr3_aa: CASSPLSGKYNEQFF; cdr3_nt: TGCGCCAGCAGCCCACTTAGCGGAAAGTACAATGAGCAGTTCTTC
d_call: -; clone_size: many; v_call: TRBV12-3/TRBV12-4; j_call: TRBJ2-7; cdr3_aa: CASMKHQSSYEQYF; cdr3_nt: TGTGCCAGCATGAAACACCAGAGCTCCTACGAGCAGTACTTC
d_call: TRBD1; clone_size: many; v_call: TRBV27; j_call: TRBJ2-7; cdr3_aa: CASTASGQGYEQYF; cdr3_nt: TGTGCCAGCACCGCTTCGGGACAGGGTTACGAGCAGTACTTC
d_call: TRBD2; clone_size: -; v_call: TRBV10-3; j_call: TRBJ2-1; cdr3_aa: CAIGGGYAGNEQFF; cdr3_nt: TGTGCCATCGGCGGGGGGTATGCCGGCAATGAGCAGTTCTTC
d_call: -; clone_size: many; v_call: TRBV21-1; j_call: TRBJ2-1; cdr3_aa: CASSIPPGRCGNEQFF; cdr3_nt: TGTGCCAGCAGCATACCCCCCGGGAGGTGTGGGAATGAGCAGTTCTTC
d_call: -; clone_size: many; v_call: TRBV28; j_call: TRBJ1-4; cdr3_aa: CASTLRTPTNEKLFF; cdr3_nt: TGTGCCAGCACCCTCCGGACCCCGACAAATGAAAAACTGTTTTTT
d_call: TRBD1; clone_size: many; v_call: TRBV12-3/TRBV12-4; j_call: TRBJ2-2; cdr3_aa: CASSLIQGAGELFF; cdr3_nt: TGTGCCAGCAGTTTGATACAGGGGGCCGGGGAGCTGTTTTTT
d_call: -; clone_size: few; v_call: TRBV30; j_call: TRBJ2-2; cdr3_aa: CAWSIVGRGNTGELFF; cdr3_nt: TGTGCCTGGAGTATCGTAGGCAGGGGGAACACCGGGGAGCTGTTTTTT
d_call: -; clone_size: many; v_call: TRBV12-3/TRBV12-4; j_call: TRBJ2-5; cdr3_aa: CASSGPRRSQETQYF; cdr3_nt: TGTGCCAGCAGTGGCCCCCGACGGTCCCAAGAGACCCAGTACTTC
d_call: -; clone_size: many; v_call: TRBV6-2/TRBV6-3; j_call: TRBJ2-7; cdr3_aa: CASSYEGQAYEQYF; cdr3_nt: TGTGCCAGCAGTTACGAGGGTCAGGCCTACGAGCAGTACTTC
d_call: -; clone_size: many; v_call: TRBV5-1; j_call: TRBJ2-1; cdr3_aa: CASSSQAVGHNEQFF; cdr3_nt: TGCGCCAGCAGCTCTCAGGCGGTAGGTCACAATGAGCAGTTCTTC
d_call: TRBD2; clone_size: many; v_call: TRBV20-1; j_call: TRBJ2-1; cdr3_aa: CSAPTSGAFVEQFF; cdr3_nt: TGCAGTGCTCCCACTAGCGGGGCCTTCGTTGAGCAGTTCTTC
d_call: -; clone_size: many; v_call: TRBV20-1; j_call: TRBJ1-1; cdr3_aa: CSASEDVGTEAFF; cdr3_nt: TGCAGTGCTAGTGAAGACGTTGGCACTGAAGCTTTCTTT
d_call: TRBD2; clone_size: many; v_call: TRBV2; j_call: TRBJ2-1; cdr3_aa: CASNGLAGGYNEQFF; cdr3_nt: TGTGCCAGCAACGGACTAGCGGGAGGGTACAATGAGCAGTTCTTC
d_call: -; clone_size: many; v_call: TRBV3-1; j_call: TRBJ2-5; cdr3_aa: CASSQVNNKETQYF; cdr3_nt: TGTGCCAGCAGCCAAGTTAACAATAAAGAGACCCAGTACTTC
d_call: TRBD2; clone_size: many; v_call: TRBV5-5; j_call: TRBJ2-3; cdr3_aa: CASRLGLVSDTQYF; cdr3_nt: TGTGCCAGCAGGCTGGGACTAGTATCAGATACGCAGTATTTT
d_call: -; clone_size: many; v_call: TRBV5-1; j_call: TRBJ1-3; cdr3_aa: CASSLSNSGNTIYF; cdr3_nt: TGCGCCAGCAGCTTGTCGAACTCTGGAAACACCATATATTTT
d_call: -; clone_size: many; v_call: TRBV15; j_call: TRBJ1-1; cdr3_aa: CATSLWGNTEAFF; cdr3_nt: TGTGCCACCAGCCTGTGGGGGAACACTGAAGCTTTCTTT
d_call: TRBD2; clone_size: -; v_call: TRBV28; j_call: TRBJ2-3; cdr3_aa: CASSLPPSGLAGVPDTQCF; cdr3_nt: TGTGCCAGCAGTTTACCCCCATCCGGACTAGCGGGAGTTCCAGATACGCAGTGTTTT
d_call: TRBD1; clone_size: many; v_call: TRBV6-5; j_call: TRBJ1-6; cdr3_aa: CASSYYFPRQGPPLHF; cdr3_nt: TGTGCCAGCAGTTACTATTTTCCCCGACAGGGGCCACCCCTCCACTTT
d_call: -; clone_size: many; v_call: TRBV28; j_call: TRBJ2-1; cdr3_aa: CASSLGAYNEQFF; cdr3_nt: TGTGCCAGCAGCTTAGGGGCGTACAATGAGCAGTTCTTC
d_call: -; clone_size: -; v_call: TRBV19; j_call: TRBJ1-1; cdr3_aa: CASSPGQRNTEAFF; cdr3_nt: TGTGCCAGTAGTCCGGGACAAAGGAACACTGAAGCTTTCTTT
d_call: TRBD1; clone_size: many; v_call: TRBV2; j_call: TRBJ2-3; cdr3_aa: CASSRYNRGKVTDTQYF; cdr3_nt: TGTGCCAGCAGTAGATATAACAGGGGTAAGGTCACAGATACGCAGTATTTT
d_call: -; clone_size: few; v_call: TRBV20-1; j_call: TRBJ1-1; cdr3_aa: CSARDLLGLNTEAFF; cdr3_nt: TGCAGTGCTAGAGACCTACTTGGACTGAACACTGAAGCTTTCTTT
d_call: TRBD2; clone_size: many; v_call: TRBV20-1; j_call: TRBJ2-5; cdr3_aa: CSAGTSGSETQYF; cdr3_nt: TGCAGTGCTGGGACTAGCGGGAGTGAGACCCAGTACTTC
d_call: TRBD2; clone_size: many; v_call: TRBV5-1; j_call: TRBJ2-1; cdr3_aa: CASSEWGEGPPEQFF; cdr3_nt: TGCGCCAGCAGCGAGTGGGGGGAGGGGCCCCCCGAGCAGTTCTTC
d_call: TRBD2; clone_size: many; v_call: TRBV7-2; j_call: TRBJ2-1; cdr3_aa: CASSLGLARTNEQFF; cdr3_nt: TGTGCCAGCAGCCTAGGACTAGCGAGAACCAATGAGCAGTTCTTC